Listed below are T cell receptor beta chains from one sample, sequenced in a study of early T cells in non-severe SARS-CoV-2 infection. A single record per CDR3 protein comes from TCRdb applying MiXCR to the 5' RACE reads. This sample yields about 66,000 distinct CDR3 sequences, of which about 17% are seen a single time; 8.9% belongs to the top ten. Specimen: whole blood, collected at baseline. Receptors were obtained from an adult who was a healthcare worker with PCR-confirmed SARS-CoV-2 infection or an uninfected control (not recorded which). CDR3s include the opening cysteine and the closing phenylalanine or tryptophan. The D gene is left open where the match is weak. Size is stated for part of the rows, as once, few or many counts, or as a class when the clone is expanded.

V	J	size	length	D	DNA	CDR3
TRBV11-2	TRBJ2-2	few	14	-	TGTGCCAGCAGCCTAATCGGGGGTCCCGGGGAGCTGTTTTTT	CASSLIGGPGELFF
TRBV18	TRBJ2-1	few	15	TRBD1	TGTGCCAGCTCACGACAGGGGGCGGACTACAATGAGCAGTTCTTC	CASSRQGADYNEQFF
TRBV20-1	TRBJ2-1	-	16	-	TGCAGTGCTAGAGATACGATTAGGACAATCTACAATGAGCAGTTCTTC	CSARDTIRTIYNEQFF
TRBV24-1	TRBJ2-1	-	16	TRBD2	TGTGCCACCAGTGATAATGGACTAGTATTTGAGGATGAGCAGTTCTTC	CATSDNGLVFEDEQFF
TRBV5-4	TRBJ2-3	-	13	-	TGTGCCAGCAGCTTGGAACAGGCAGATACGCAGTATTTT	CASSLEQADTQYF
TRBV10-3	TRBJ2-2	few	14	-	TGTGCCATCAGTTTACAGACGAACACCGGGGAGCTGTTTTTT	CAISLQTNTGELFF
TRBV12-3/TRBV12-4	TRBJ1-4	-	13	-	TGTGCCAGCAGTTTGGCCGGTAATGAAAAACTGTTTTTT	CASSLAGNEKLFF
TRBV11-2	TRBJ2-7	few	13	-	TGTGCCAGCAGCTTCGTAAGCTCCTACGAGCAGTACTTC	CASSFVSSYEQYF
TRBV12-3/TRBV12-4	TRBJ2-7	-	11	-	TGTGCCAGCCTAGGGGGCTACGAGCAGTACTTC	CASLGGYEQYF
TRBV7-2	TRBJ1-6	many	14	-	TGTGCCAGCAGCTTAGTGGACAGAAATTCACCCCTCCACTTT	CASSLVDRNSPLHF
TRBV19	TRBJ2-2	-	16	-	TGTGCCAGTAGTATCCTGTCAGGGCGGAACACCGGGGAGCTGTTTTTT	CASSILSGRNTGELFF
TRBV20-1	TRBJ1-4	-	14	TRBD1	TGCAGTGCCTCGGACAGGGGGAATAATGAAAAACTGTTTTTT	CSASDRGNNEKLFF
TRBV4-1	TRBJ1-1	-	15	-	TGCGCCAGCAGCCAAGAATCAGGGCGGGATACTGAAGCTTTCTTT	CASSQESGRDTEAFF
TRBV7-6	TRBJ2-2	many	16	TRBD2	TGTGCCAGCAGCTTAGTAGCGGGAGATTCCAGCGGGGAGCTGTTTTTT	CASSLVAGDSSGELFF
TRBV6-5	TRBJ2-1	-	14	-	TGTGCCAGCAGTTACTCCGCCCCGGGGAATGAGCAGTTCTTC	CASSYSAPGNEQFF
TRBV30	TRBJ2-2	few	13	-	TGTGCCTGGAAAACACAGAACACCGGGGAGCTGTTTTTT	CAWKTQNTGELFF
TRBV12-3/TRBV12-4	TRBJ2-1	-	14	-	TGTGCCAGCAGTTTGGAGGGCAGGGTAGGTGAGCAGTTCTTC	CASSLEGRVGEQFF
TRBV5-6	TRBJ1-6	-	14	-	TGTGCCAGCAGCTTGGACACGTATAATTCACCCCTCCACTTT	CASSLDTYNSPLHF
TRBV12-3/TRBV12-4	TRBJ2-2	-	16	TRBD2	TGTGCCAGCAGCCGCGAGCGGGGAATGCGCACCGGGGAGCTGTTTTTT	CASSRERGMRTGELFF
TRBV2	TRBJ1-3	-	15	TRBD1	TGTGCCAGCAGTCAAACAGGGGCTTCTGGAAACACCATATATTTT	CASSQTGASGNTIYF
TRBV20-1	TRBJ2-4	few	12	-	TGCAGTGCTAGGCCCCTTTACCAGGATCAGTACTTC	CSARPLYQDQYF
TRBV5-1	TRBJ2-1	few	15	-	TGCGCCAGCAGCCCCGACTTGCACTCCTACAATGAGCAGTTCTTC	CASSPDLHSYNEQFF
TRBV14	TRBJ2-3	-	15	-	TGTGCCAGCAGCCAAGATCTGCCCCGCGCAGATACGCAGTATTTT	CASSQDLPRADTQYF
TRBV30	TRBJ2-7	few	13	TRBD1	TGTGCCTGGAGTGTACGACAGGGTAGCGAGCAGTACTTC	CAWSVRQGSEQYF
TRBV5-6	TRBJ1-1	-	16	-	TGTGCCAGCAGCCTTTTGTCCGGGGCGCAGAACACTGAAGCTTTCTTT	CASSLLSGAQNTEAFF
TRBV5-1	TRBJ2-7	few	15	-	TGCGCCAGCAGCGAGGGGGGACATGCTCGTGAGGAGCAGTACTTC	CASSEGGHAREEQYF
TRBV27	TRBJ2-2	many	15	-	TGTGCCAGCAGTTTATCCCTTCGAGGGTATAGGGAGCTGTTTTTT	CASSLSLRGYRELFF
TRBV7-9	TRBJ1-1	once	11	-	TGTGCCAGCAGCTTTATCTCTGAAGCTTTCTTT	CASSFISEAFF